The entry that follows covers one T cell receptor beta chain sequence. This entry belongs to a study of blood T cell repertoires in COVID-19. The overall study: The United States, Italy and Spain provided the acute and convalescent COVID-19 samples. Sources were T cells, B-cell-depleted T cells, or PBMCs; the material itself was cDNA or gDNA.

Some clones are missing from TCRdb's copy, which holds only in-frame ones; the method was immunoSEQ multiplex PCR. The sample contains 240,000 or so clones, approximately 86% of which appear only once. V was pared by 4 bases and J by 15 bases, with 17 bases between. Germline lookup yields CDR1 SGHRS and CDR2 YFSETQ. The length of the CDR3 is 12 residues. The sequence came from a woman between 35 and 50 years old with acute COVID-19. Sequenced: PBMCs or T cells enriched from blood (not recorded which). V usage is TRBV5-1 and J usage is TRBJ1-5; tentative D call: TRBD1 (6 bases). The CDR3 nucleotides read TGCGCCAGCAGCCGGGAGGGGGGCCCTCGGCATTTT. It yields the protein CASSREGGPRHF.